This paragraph covers one TCR beta chain sequence. There is no known antigen for this receptor. Per-base qualities were not stored, and no clone one base away is much larger. This sample stems from a study of blood T cell repertoires in COVID-19 (dated by TCRdb to 2019 to 2021). A note on the overall study: Samples covering the acute and convalescent phases of COVID-19 were provided by collaborators in the United States, Italy and Spain. The material from the prospective study consisted of cDNA or gDNA derived from T cells, B-cell-depleted T cells, or PBMCs. Deeply sampled blood TCRbeta repertoires from subjects exposed to, actively infected with, or recovered from COVID-19 were included in the dataset. The repertoires were released in a freely available public database intended as a resource for research on the immune response to SARS-CoV-2. The samples were drawn from the first 160 participants of the ongoing ImmuneRACE study and from some 1,300 subjects provided by 6 global collaborators. A de-identified subject ID, COVID-19 status, age in years and sex were almost always included in the sample metadata. HLA class I and class II types, where available, came from metadata supplied by the sample provider rather than from assay-based typing.

What the study reported, not specific to this receptor: The quantity of clinical and demographic metadata differed by source and by participant and was supplied without curation.

The immunoSEQ Assay, a bias-controlled multiplex PCR, was used to amplify TCRbeta CDR3 regions from genomic DNA. The source study handled its data this way. Within the assay, amplification of reference gene primers was used to estimate how many nucleated cells each sample contained. Sequence reads were collapsed and filtered to measure the absolute abundance of every unique TCRbeta CDR3 rearrangement. For each sample, productive Simpson clonality was calculated as the square root of Simpson's diversity index over productive rearrangements. Held by TCRdb, this immuneACCESS table contains in-frame sequences only and omits some clones. Under half of the omission traces to an unresolved V gene where checked; the cause of the rest is unknown. That table is the source of V, J and clone size, and D and trimming were worked out from the DNA. For this sample there are around 270,000 clones; 80% to 90% appear just once. The ten largest make up around 3% of the sample.

After removal of 2 bases from V and 4 bases from J, the junction retains 7 bases not matched to a gene. Sequences SGHNT (CDR1) and YYREEE (CDR2) are obtained from the germline V gene (reference sequence). The CDR3 starts with the cysteine, ends with the phenylalanine, and has 15 residues. The retained sequence is limited to the CDR3, 45 bases, with the frame set at the first base. Participants in the prospective study were enrolled through a virtual design, were aged roughly 18 to 95 years, and lived in roughly 24 United States geographic areas. In the prospective study, participants were assigned to cohorts based on the clinical history participants reported in a screening survey and a study questionnaire. Exposed participants were defined as having been in contact with someone with a PCR-confirmed or clinician-diagnosed COVID-19 case within 2 weeks of study entry. In the prospective study, whole blood, serum and a nasopharyngeal or oropharyngeal swab were collected from each participant by mobile phlebotomists. Over a 2-month period, participants in the prospective study had the option of providing additional blood draws and questionnaires. Before DNA extraction, prospective study blood samples were shipped either frozen or at room temperature.

The rearranged chain carries TRBV5-4 and TRBJ2-3; 7 central bases correspond to TRBD2. Sample: PBMCs or T cells enriched from blood (not recorded which). This TCR was recovered from a woman between 35 and 50 years old who had been exposed to COVID-19. CDR3 reads: CASSFGGREADTQYF. The bases are TGTGCCAGCAGCTTTGGCGGGAGAGAGGCAGATACGCAGTATTTT.